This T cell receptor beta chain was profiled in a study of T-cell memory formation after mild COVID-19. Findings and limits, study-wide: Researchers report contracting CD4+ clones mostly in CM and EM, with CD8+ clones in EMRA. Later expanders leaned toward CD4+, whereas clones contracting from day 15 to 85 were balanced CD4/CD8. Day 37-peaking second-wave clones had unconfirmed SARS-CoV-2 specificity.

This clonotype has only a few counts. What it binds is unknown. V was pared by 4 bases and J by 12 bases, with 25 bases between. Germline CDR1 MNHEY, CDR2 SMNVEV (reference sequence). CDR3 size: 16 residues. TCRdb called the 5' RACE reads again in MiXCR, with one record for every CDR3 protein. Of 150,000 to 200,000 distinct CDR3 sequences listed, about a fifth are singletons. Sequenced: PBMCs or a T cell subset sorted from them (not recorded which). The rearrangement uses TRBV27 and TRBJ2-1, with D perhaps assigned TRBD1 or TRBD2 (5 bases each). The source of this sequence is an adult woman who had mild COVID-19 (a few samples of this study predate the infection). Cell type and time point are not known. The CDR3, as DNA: TGTGCCAGCAGTTCAACGTTCGGGACCCTGCCAATGGGGCAGTTCTTC. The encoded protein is CASSSTFGTLPMGQFF.